This TCR beta chain comes out of a study of cytomegalovirus exposure and HLA in healthy donors. Overall study: An early data release held tens of millions of unique TCRs from HLA-typed donors. Study observations and caveats: A later analysis associated 16,951 TCR beta sequences with HLA alleles at a 0.05 false discovery rate. Some TCR beta chains (over 150 of them) were listed as cytomegalovirus-associated.

PCR amplification relied on 60 Vbeta primers (plus 13 Jbeta primers). Clones were read by immunoSEQ multiplex PCR, and TCRdb kept only the in-frame ones, dropping some. The table lists approximately 110,000 clones, around 70% of them singletons, with around 4.8% in the top ten. Germline V CDR1 and CDR2: SNHLY, FYNNEI. The CDR3 spans 14 residues. Trimming cost V 4 bases and J 3 bases, with 7 bases left between them. Remarks on this clone: The antigen remains undetermined.

The TCR sequence derives from a young man in good health and CMV-seropositive. This chain joins TRBV2 and TRBJ2-6; possibly TRBD1 for D (5 bases). The specimen was PBMCs. The CDR3: CASSGTNGANVLTF. The CDR3 DNA reads TGTGCCAGCAGTGGGACAAATGGGGCCAACGTCCTGACTTTC.